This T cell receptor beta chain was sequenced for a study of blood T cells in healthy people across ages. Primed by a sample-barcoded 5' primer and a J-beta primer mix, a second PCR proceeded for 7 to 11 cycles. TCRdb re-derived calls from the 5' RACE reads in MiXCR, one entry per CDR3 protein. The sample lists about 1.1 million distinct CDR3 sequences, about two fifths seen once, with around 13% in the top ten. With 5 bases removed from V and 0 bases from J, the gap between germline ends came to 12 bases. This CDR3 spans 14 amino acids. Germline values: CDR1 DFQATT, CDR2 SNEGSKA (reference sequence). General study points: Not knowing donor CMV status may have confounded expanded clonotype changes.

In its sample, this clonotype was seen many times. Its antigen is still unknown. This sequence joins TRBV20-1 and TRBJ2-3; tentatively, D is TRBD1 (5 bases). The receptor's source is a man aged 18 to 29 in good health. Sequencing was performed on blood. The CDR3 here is CSARPTESTDTQYF. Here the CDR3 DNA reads TGCAGTGCTCGACCGACAGAAAGCACAGATACGCAGTATTTT.